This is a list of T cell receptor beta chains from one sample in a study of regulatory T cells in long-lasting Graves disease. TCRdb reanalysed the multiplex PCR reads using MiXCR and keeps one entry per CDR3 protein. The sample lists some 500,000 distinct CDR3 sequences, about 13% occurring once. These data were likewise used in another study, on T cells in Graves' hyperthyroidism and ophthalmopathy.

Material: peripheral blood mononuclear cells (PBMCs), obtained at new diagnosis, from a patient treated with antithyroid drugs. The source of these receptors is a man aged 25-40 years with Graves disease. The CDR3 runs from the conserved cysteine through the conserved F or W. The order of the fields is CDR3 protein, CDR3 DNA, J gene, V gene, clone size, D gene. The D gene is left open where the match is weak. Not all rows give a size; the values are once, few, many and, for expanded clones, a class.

cdr3_aa: CASTLRGHGTGELFF
cdr3_nt: TGTGCCAGCACCCTCAGGGGGCACGGCACCGGGGAGCTGTTTTTT
j_call: TRBJ2-2
v_call: TRBV6-1
clone_size: -
d_call: TRBD1

cdr3_aa: CASSEQGTDGYTF
cdr3_nt: TGTGCCAGCAGTGAACAGGGAACGGATGGCTACACCTTC
j_call: TRBJ1-2
v_call: TRBV6-1
clone_size: many
d_call: -

cdr3_aa: CASKGQGSGANVLTF
cdr3_nt: TGTGCCAGCAAGGGTCAGGGGTCCGGGGCCAACGTCCTGACTTTC
j_call: TRBJ2-6
v_call: TRBV6-1
clone_size: many
d_call: -

cdr3_aa: CASSVQGTTQSTQYF
cdr3_nt: TGTGCCAGCAGTGTACAGGGGACTACACAGAGTACGCAGTATTTT
j_call: TRBJ2-3
v_call: TRBV6-2/TRBV6-3
clone_size: few
d_call: -

cdr3_aa: CASSPITTRRQFF
cdr3_nt: TGCGCCAGCAGCCCTATCACTACTCGAAGGCAGTTCTTC
j_call: TRBJ2-1
v_call: TRBV4-1
clone_size: few
d_call: -

cdr3_aa: CASSLRGQGVSDEQFF
cdr3_nt: TGTGCCAGCAGCCTTCGGGGACAGGGGGTTTCGGATGAGCAGTTCTTC
j_call: TRBJ2-1
v_call: TRBV12-3/TRBV12-4
clone_size: many
d_call: TRBD1

cdr3_aa: CASWNRGYEQYF
cdr3_nt: TGTGCCTCGTGGAACCGTGGATACGAGCAGTACTTC
j_call: TRBJ2-7
v_call: TRBV24-1
clone_size: many
d_call: -

cdr3_aa: CASSTRTGGYGYTF
cdr3_nt: TGTGCCAGCAGCACCAGGACAGGGGGCTATGGCTACACCTTC
j_call: TRBJ1-2
v_call: TRBV7-8
clone_size: many
d_call: TRBD1

cdr3_aa: CATSASWDNQPQHF
cdr3_nt: TGTGCCACCAGTGCTTCGTGGGACAATCAGCCCCAGCATTTT
j_call: TRBJ1-5
v_call: TRBV24-1
clone_size: few
d_call: -

cdr3_aa: CASSEGTGSTDTQYF
cdr3_nt: TGTGCCAGCAGTGAAGGAACAGGTAGCACAGATACGCAGTATTTT
j_call: TRBJ2-3
v_call: TRBV2
clone_size: -
d_call: -

cdr3_aa: CASSLGAGGLQETQYF
cdr3_nt: TGTGCCAGCAGTTTAGGGGCGGGAGGCTTACAAGAGACCCAGTACTTC
j_call: TRBJ2-5
v_call: TRBV27
clone_size: many
d_call: TRBD2